This T cell receptor beta chain derives from a study of blood T cells in healthy people across ages. Study-wide points: The study regarded diversity estimates from one million T cells as underestimates.

This clonotype turned up a few times. What it binds is not known. Alongside a J-beta primer mix, a sample-barcoded 5' primer served in a second PCR lasting roughly 7 to 12 cycles. Researchers report that each sample yielded at least 2.5 million CDR3-containing paired-end reads. TCRdb analysed the 5' RACE reads with MiXCR anew, one entry per CDR3 protein. Among about 750,000 distinct CDR3 sequences listed, roughly 53% were seen once. The study drew donors from healthy Caucasian individuals in Russia aged roughly 6 to 90. V gave up 2 bases and J gave up 6 bases, with 20 bases separating them. Per the germline V gene, CDR1 is MNHEY and CDR2 is SMNVEV (reference sequence). The length of the CDR3 is 16 residues.

The receptor was derived from a man aged 80 or over in good health. The chain links TRBV27 to TRBJ2-7; perhaps TRBD1 as D (5 bases). The material sequenced was blood. Written as DNA, the CDR3 is TGTGCCAGCAGTTTACCCCCCAGCCTCCCAGGGTCCGAGCAGTACTTC. Encoded protein: CASSLPPSLPGSEQYF.